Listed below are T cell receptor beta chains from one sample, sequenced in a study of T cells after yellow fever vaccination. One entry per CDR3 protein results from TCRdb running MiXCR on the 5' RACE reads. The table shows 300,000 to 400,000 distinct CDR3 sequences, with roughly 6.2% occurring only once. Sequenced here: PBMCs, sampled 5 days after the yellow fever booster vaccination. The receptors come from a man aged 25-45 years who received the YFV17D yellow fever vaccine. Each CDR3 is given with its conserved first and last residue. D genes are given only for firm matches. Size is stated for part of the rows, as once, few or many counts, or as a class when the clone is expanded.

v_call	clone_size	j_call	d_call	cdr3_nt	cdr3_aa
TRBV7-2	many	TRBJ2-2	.	TGTGCCAGCAGCTTTAGGGGCGGGGAGCTGTTTTTT	CASSFRGGELFF
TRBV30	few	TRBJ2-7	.	TGTGCCTGGAGCGGGAGTTACGAGCAGTACTTC	CAWSGSYEQYF
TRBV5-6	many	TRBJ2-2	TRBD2	TGTGCCAGCAGCTTGGAACTAGCGGGGGCCTATTTCGGGGAGCTGTTTTTT	CASSLELAGAYFGELFF
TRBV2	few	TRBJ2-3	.	TGTGCCAGCGGAAGAAAGACTGAAACAGATACGCAGTATTTT	CASGRKTETDTQYF
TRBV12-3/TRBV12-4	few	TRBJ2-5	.	TGTGCCAGCAGTTTAGACAGTGAAGAGACCCAGTACTTC	CASSLDSEETQYF
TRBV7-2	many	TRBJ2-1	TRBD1	TGTGCCAGCAGTAACAGGGGGCTAGGTGAGCAGTTCTTC	CASSNRGLGEQFF
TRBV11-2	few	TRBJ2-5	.	TGTGCCAGCAGCGTCTCTGGCCAAGAGACCCAGTACTTC	CASSVSGQETQYF
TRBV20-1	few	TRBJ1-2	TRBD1	TGCAGTGCATCCGGGACAGGACCATCTAACTATGGCTACACCTTC	CSASGTGPSNYGYTF
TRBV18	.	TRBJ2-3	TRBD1	TGTGCCAGCTCACCATGGGACAGGTTAACAGATACGCAGTATTTT	CASSPWDRLTDTQYF
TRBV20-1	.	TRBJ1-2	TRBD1	TGCAGTGCAGGGGCGGGACAGATATATGGCTACACCTTC	CSAGAGQIYGYTF
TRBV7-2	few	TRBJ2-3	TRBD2	TGTGCCAGCAGGTGGACTAGGAGGTCAGATACGCAGTATTTT	CASRWTRRSDTQYF
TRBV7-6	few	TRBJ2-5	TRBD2	TGTGCCAGCAGTCCCCGGGGTAGCGGGAGGGCCCTGGAGACCCAGTACTTC	CASSPRGSGRALETQYF
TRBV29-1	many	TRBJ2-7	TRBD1	TGCAGCGCCGATATAGGACAGGGCAACGAGCAGTACTTC	CSADIGQGNEQYF
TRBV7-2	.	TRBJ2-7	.	TGTGCCAGCAGCAAAGACAGCGGACCCTACGAGCAGTACTTC	CASSKDSGPYEQYF
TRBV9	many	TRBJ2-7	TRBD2	TGTGCCAGCAGCGTACATGGGGGGGGAACGGACGAGCAGTACTTC	CASSVHGGGTDEQYF
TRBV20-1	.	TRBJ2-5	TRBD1	TGCAGTGCTAGGGGTACAGGGGGCGCAGGGACCCAGTACTTC	CSARGTGGAGTQYF
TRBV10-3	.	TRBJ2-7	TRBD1	TGTGCCATCAGTTCCGGGACAGGACCCTACGAGCAGTACTTC	CAISSGTGPYEQYF
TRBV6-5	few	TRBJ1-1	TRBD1	TGTGCCAGCAGTTATTCTACAGGGGAAAACACTGAAGCTTTCTTT	CASSYSTGENTEAFF
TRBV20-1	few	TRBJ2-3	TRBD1	TGCAGTGCTCGCGGACAGGTAGATACGCAGTATTTT	CSARGQVDTQYF
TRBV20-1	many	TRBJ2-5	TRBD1	TGCAGTGCCACAGGGGGTCTGGAAGAGACCCAGTACTTC	CSATGGLEETQYF
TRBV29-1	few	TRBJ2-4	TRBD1	TGCAGCGTTCAGGGGGTAGCCAAAAACATTCAGTACTTC	CSVQGVAKNIQYF
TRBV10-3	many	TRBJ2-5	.	TGTGCCATCAGTGACAACATCAAGAACGGAGAGACCCAGTACTTC	CAISDNIKNGETQYF
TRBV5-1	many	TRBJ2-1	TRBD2	TGCGCCAGCAGCTTACTAGCGGGAGACTACAATGAGCAGTTCTTC	CASSLLAGDYNEQFF
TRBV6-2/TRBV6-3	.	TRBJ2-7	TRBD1	TGTGCCAGCTACGACAGGGTAAACGAGCAGTACTTC	CASYDRVNEQYF
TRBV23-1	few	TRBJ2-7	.	TGCGCCAGCAGTCAATCATTCGGGACACTACTCTCCTACGAGCAGTACTTC	CASSQSFGTLLSYEQYF
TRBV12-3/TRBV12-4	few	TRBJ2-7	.	TGTGCCAGCAGTTATAGGGTTGCTGTTGAGCAGTACTTC	CASSYRVAVEQYF
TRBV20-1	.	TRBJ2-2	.	TGCAGTGCTAGGAGGGGAGCCGGGGAGCTGTTTTTT	CSARRGAGELFF
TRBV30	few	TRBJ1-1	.	TGTGCCATCAGGCGAGGGGCCGGGAACACTGAAGCTTTCTTT	CAIRRGAGNTEAFF
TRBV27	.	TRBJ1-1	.	TGTGCCAGCAGTTCTAGCATGAACACTGAAGCTTTCTTT	CASSSSMNTEAFF
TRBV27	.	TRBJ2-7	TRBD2	TGTGCCAGCAGTTTCGCGGCTAGCGGGATAAACCCCTACGAGCAGTACTTC	CASSFAASGINPYEQYF
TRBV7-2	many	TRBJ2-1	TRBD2	TGTGCCAGCAGCTTTGGGACTAGTTCTTGGAATGAGCAGTTCTTC	CASSFGTSSWNEQFF
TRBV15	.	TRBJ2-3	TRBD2	TGTGCCACCAGCAGAGGCATGGCTAGCGGAAGCACAGATACGCAGTATTTT	CATSRGMASGSTDTQYF
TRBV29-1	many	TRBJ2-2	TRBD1	TGCAGCGTCGAAGGACAGGGGATGGTCGGGGAGCTGTTTTTT	CSVEGQGMVGELFF
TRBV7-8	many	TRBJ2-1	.	TGTGCCAGCAGCCTCAGTGGGCTACAGTTCTTC	CASSLSGLQFF
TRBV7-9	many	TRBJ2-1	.	TGTGCCAGCAGCCCCGGAGACAGGAATTACAATGAGCAGTTCTTC	CASSPGDRNYNEQFF
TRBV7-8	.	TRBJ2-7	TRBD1	TGTGCCAGCAGCTCAGGGGGACAGGGGATTAAGTACTTC	CASSSGGQGIKYF
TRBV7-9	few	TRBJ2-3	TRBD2	TGTGCCAGCAGCCGTACTAGCGATAGCACAGATACGCAGTATTTT	CASSRTSDSTDTQYF
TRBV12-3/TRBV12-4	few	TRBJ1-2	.	TGTGCCAGCAGTTATCTGAGAGACTATGGCTACACCTTC	CASSYLRDYGYTF
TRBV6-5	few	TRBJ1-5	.	TGTGCCAGCAGTTACTCGATTGGGACTTTCTATAGCAATCAGCCCCAGCATTTT	CASSYSIGTFYSNQPQHF
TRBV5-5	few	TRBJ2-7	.	TGTGCCAGCAGCTTGGTGGCGGGAAAGCAGTACTTC	CASSLVAGKQYF
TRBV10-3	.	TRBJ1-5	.	TGTGCCATCAGTGAGTCGGGCAGAGAGAATCAGCCCCAGCATTTT	CAISESGRENQPQHF
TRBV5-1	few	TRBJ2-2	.	TGCGCCAGCAGCTTGGGACAGGTTTTGACCGGGGAGCTGTTTTTT	CASSLGQVLTGELFF
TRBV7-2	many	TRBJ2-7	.	TGTGCCAGCAGCTCCCTCCCCGGGTTCTCCTACGAGCAGTACTTC	CASSSLPGFSYEQYF
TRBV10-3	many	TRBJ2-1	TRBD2	TGTGCCATCAGTGAGTTTTTAGCGGGAGGGAATGAGCAGTTCTTC	CAISEFLAGGNEQFF
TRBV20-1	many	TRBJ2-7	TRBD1	TGCAGTGCTCGGACAGGGGGCGGCGGGAGTTCCTACGAGCAGTACTTC	CSARTGGGGSSYEQYF
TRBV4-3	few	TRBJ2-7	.	TGCGCCAGCAGCCATGCAGGGAGGAATTCGTACGAGCAGTACTTC	CASSHAGRNSYEQYF